This entry lists 20 T cell receptor beta chains sequenced from one sample in a study of blood T cell repertoires in COVID-19. TCRdb's copy holds only in-frame clones and misses some; the assay was immunoSEQ multiplex PCR. The sample contains about 190,000 clones, 70% to 80% of which appear only once. Sequencing used peripheral blood. All receptors derive from a woman aged 50 to 65 with acute or convalescent COVID-19.

This clone was found a few times. The chain couples TRBV2 to TRBJ1-5; weak D call: TRBD1 (5 bases). Germline lookup yields CDR1 SNHLY and CDR2 FYNNEI. The CDR3 covers 17 residues. Deletions cut 4 bases from V and 0 bases from J, with 16 bases between. The CDR3 here is CASSALGSGDSNQPQHF. The DNA for the CDR3 is TGTGCCAGCAGTGCTCTCGGATCGGGGGATAGCAATCAGCCCCAGCATTTT.

The rearrangement links TRBV18 to TRBJ2-7; the match to TRBD1 covers 9 bases. V was clipped by 6 bases and J by 3 bases; unmatched bases: 6. Per germline, CDR1 KGHSH and CDR2 LQKENI. The CDR3 has 14 amino acids. The DNA of the CDR3 is TGTGCCAGCTCCCTACAGGGGGCGGACTACGAGCAGTACTTC. Its protein product is CASSLQGADYEQYF.

The chain has TRBV19 and TRBJ2-4; TRBD1 matches 8 bases. The V segment lost 4 bases and the J segment 1 base; nucleotides outside the gene matches: 6. Per germline, CDR1 LNHDA and CDR2 SQIVND (reference sequence). The length of the CDR3 is 16 residues. DNA for the CDR3: TGTGCCAGTAGTACTTACAGGGGGATGGCCAAAAACATTCAGTACTTC. Encoded protein: CASSTYRGMAKNIQYF. The full variable domain, its missing parts supplied by reference TRBV19 and TRBJ2-4, is DGGITQSPKYLFRKEGQNVTLSCEQNLNHDAMYWYRQDPGQGLRLIYYSQIVNDFQKGDIAEGYSVSREKKESFPLTVTSAQKNPTAFYLCASSTYRGMAKNIQYFGAGTRLSVL.

The chain has TRBV27 and TRBJ2-5, with a weak D call TRBD2 (5 bases). From germline, CDR1 is MNHEY and CDR2 SMNVEV (reference sequence). The length of the CDR3 is 13 residues. V gave up 7 bases and J gave up 0 bases, with 9 bases separating them. CDR3 sequence: CASTGGYQETQYF. In DNA, the CDR3 is TGTGCCAGCACTGGCGGGTACCAAGAGACCCAGTACTTC.

CDR3 coding DNA: TGTGCCAGCAGCCTACGGGGTTCGGACAATGAGCAGTTCTTC. Translating gives CASSLRGSDNEQFF. V usage is TRBV28 and J usage is TRBJ2-1, with a tentative D call TRBD2 (5 bases). The CDR3 is 14 amino acids. Trimming pared 6 bases from V and 5 bases from J, leaving 14 bases between. Per the germline V gene, CDR1 is MDHEN and CDR2 is SYDVKM.

The J gene is TRBJ2-1, the V gene TRBV7-9; D perhaps matches TRBD2 (6 bases). With 6 bases removed from V and 9 bases from J, the gap between germline ends came to 21 bases. This CDR3 is built from 15 residues. Germline CDR1 is SEHNR and CDR2 is FQNEAQ (reference sequence). CDR3 amino acids: CASRPTDGGFGEQFF. The CDR3, as DNA: TGTGCCAGCAGGCCGACCGACGGGGGATTCGGTGAGCAGTTCTTC.

Written as DNA, the CDR3 is TGTGCCAGTAGACGACAGGGAACACCCGCTGAGCAGTTCTTC. Translating it yields CASRRQGTPAEQFF. The rearrangement links TRBV19 to TRBJ2-1; 7 bases map to TRBD1. The germline V gene has CDR1 LNHDA and CDR2 SQIVND (reference sequence). V was clipped by 6 bases and J by 9 bases; unmatched bases: 11. The CDR3 has 14 residues. The whole variable domain, remainder taken from reference TRBV19 and TRBJ2-1, is DGGITQSPKYLFRKEGQNVTLSCEQNLNHDAMYWYRQDPGQGLRLIYYSQIVNDFQKGDIAEGYSVSREKKESFPLTVTSAQKNPTAFYLCASRRQGTPAEQFFGPGTRLTVL.

The gene calls are TRBV6-4 and TRBJ2-3; a possible D gene is TRBD2 (6 bases). CDR1 and CDR2 (germline): MRHNA, SNTAGT. V was pared by 2 bases and J by 1 base, with 10 bases between. CDR3 length: 15 amino acids. CDR3 DNA: TGTGCCAGCAGTGACGTAGCGGCCCGCACAGATACGCAGTATTTT. It specifies CASSDVAARTDTQYF.

The J gene is TRBJ2-6, the V gene TRBV27; 14 nucleotides line up with TRBD2. The germline gives CDR1 MNHEY, CDR2 SMNVEV (reference sequence). After removal of 7 bases from V and 1 base from J, the junction contained 6 bases not matched to a gene. This CDR3 spans 18 amino acids. The CDR3 here is CASTLGTSGSSGANVLTF. For the CDR3, the DNA is TGTGCCAGCACCCTCGGGACTAGCGGGAGTTCTGGGGCCAACGTCCTGACTTTC.

The chain links TRBV5-4 to TRBJ1-4, with D perhaps TRBD1 (6 bases). The V end lost 3 bases, the J end lost 0 bases, and 12 bases lay between the germline ends. The CDR3 consists of 16 residues. In germline, CDR1 is SGHNT, CDR2 YYREEE (reference sequence). In DNA, the CDR3 is TGTGCCAGCAGCTCCGGCAGGGGAGCAACTAATGAAAAACTGTTTTTT. This codes for CASSSGRGATNEKLFF.

Concerning this clone itself: The sample contains more than one DNA sequence encoding this CDR3. The rearrangement uses TRBV5-1 and TRBJ1-6, with 9 bases that match TRBD1. The V gene's germline CDR1 is SGHRS and CDR2 YFSETQ. This CDR3 has 14 residues. After removal of 4 bases from V and 7 bases from J, the junction contained 3 bases not matched to a gene. This CDR3 is CASSPGQGNSPLHF. The CDR3 region has the DNA TGCGCCAGCAGCCCCGGACAGGGGAATTCACCCCTCCACTTT.

This rearrangement joins TRBV4-3 to TRBJ2-2, with TRBD1 as a possible D gene (5 bases). The CDR3 contains 16 residues. CDR1 and CDR2 from the germline V gene are LGHNA and YSLEER. Trimming stripped 0 bases from V and 6 bases from J, with 14 bases between. CDR3 residues: CASSQERPGIPGELFF. For the CDR3, the DNA is TGCGCCAGCAGCCAAGAAAGGCCAGGGATCCCCGGGGAGCTGTTTTTT.

The V and J genes are TRBV10-2 and TRBJ2-6; a weak D match, TRBD1 (6 bases). CDR1 is WSHSY and CDR2 is SAAADI in the germline V gene. The CDR3 loop spans 16 amino acids. The ends were cut back, 6 bases at V and 2 bases at J, with 14 bases in the middle. CDR3 DNA: TGCGCCAGCAGCGACCTACAGGGAGCTGGGGCCAACGTCCTGACTTTC. Its translation is CASSDLQGAGANVLTF.

The V gene is TRBV27, the J gene TRBJ2-7; TRBD2 might be the D (5 bases). CDR1 is MNHEY, CDR2 SMNVEV, per germline (reference sequence). V was shortened by 3 bases and J by 1 base, with 10 bases between the two germline ends. The CDR3 consists of 14 residues. CDR3 loop: CASSLKRKSYEQYF. In DNA form, the CDR3 reads TGTGCCAGCAGTTTGAAGCGGAAATCCTACGAGCAGTACTTC.

The chain has TRBV3-1 (or the pseudogene TRBV3-2) and TRBJ1-4, with TRBD1 identical over 10 bases. This CDR3 region has 19 residues. The V and J ends lost 0 bases and 0 bases, in that order; junction bases with no gene match: 7. Germline values: CDR1 LGHDT, CDR2 YNNKEL (reference sequence). The CDR3 region has the DNA TGTGCCAGCAGCCAAGAAAGACAGGGGGCGTCCGCAACTAATGAAAAACTGTTTTTT. This encodes CASSQERQGASATNEKLFF.

This clone was observed many times. The rearrangement links TRBV6-5 to TRBJ1-6, with D perhaps matching TRBD1 (6 bases). Germline-derived CDR1 and CDR2 are MNHEY and SVGAGI. The CDR3 spans 16 residues. V lost 4 bases and J 8 bases, leaving 18 bases between the germline ends. CDR3 residues: CASSSNTGLLYSPLHF. In nucleotides, the CDR3 is TGTGCCAGCAGTTCAAATACAGGGCTCCTTTATTCACCCCTCCACTTT.

The rearrangement joins TRBV27 to TRBJ1-3, with D maybe TRBD1 (5 bases). V lost 5 bases and J 8 bases, leaving 19 bases between the germline ends. The length of the CDR3 is 15 residues. CDR1 is MNHEY, CDR2 SMNVEV, per germline (reference sequence). The CDR3 DNA follows: TGTGCCAGCAGTATAAAGGGACTCCGGGAGGACACCATATATTTT. Translation: CASSIKGLREDTIYF.

This clone was picked up a small number of times. The gene calls are TRBV9 and TRBJ2-3, with D possibly being TRBD2 (6 bases). The V and J ends lost 3 bases and 8 bases respectively, with 16 bases between them. Germline CDR1 is SGDLS and CDR2 is YYNGEE. This CDR3 has 14 amino acids. The CDR3 reads CASSEGPSEGTQYF. CDR3 nucleotide sequence: TGTGCCAGCAGCGAGGGGCCTTCGGAGGGTACGCAGTATTTT.

The chain is built from TRBV21-1 and TRBJ1-1. TRBV21-1 is labeled a pseudogene. CDR3 length: 19 amino acids. The CDR3, as DNA: TGTGCCAGCAGCACCTCCGGGGGGCGGGGGTGTCTTTTGAACACTGAAGCTTTCTTT. Translating it yields CASSTSGGRGCLLNTEAFF.

This chain uses TRBV28 with TRBJ2-7, with a possible D match to TRBD1 (6 bases). CDR1 is MDHEN and CDR2 is SYDVKM in the germline V gene. The CDR3 runs 14 residues. Trimming left V 3 bases short and J 3 bases short, with 12 bases between. The CDR3 reads CASSLPDSRYEQYF. CDR3 bases: TGTGCCAGCAGTTTGCCGGACAGCCGCTACGAGCAGTACTTC. The full variable domain, completed using reference TRBV28 and TRBJ2-7, is DVKVTQSSRYLVKRTGEKVFLECVQDMDHENMFWYRQDPGLGLRLIYFSYDVKMKEKGDIPEGYSVSREKKERFSLILESASTNQTSMYLCASSLPDSRYEQYFGPGTRLTVT.